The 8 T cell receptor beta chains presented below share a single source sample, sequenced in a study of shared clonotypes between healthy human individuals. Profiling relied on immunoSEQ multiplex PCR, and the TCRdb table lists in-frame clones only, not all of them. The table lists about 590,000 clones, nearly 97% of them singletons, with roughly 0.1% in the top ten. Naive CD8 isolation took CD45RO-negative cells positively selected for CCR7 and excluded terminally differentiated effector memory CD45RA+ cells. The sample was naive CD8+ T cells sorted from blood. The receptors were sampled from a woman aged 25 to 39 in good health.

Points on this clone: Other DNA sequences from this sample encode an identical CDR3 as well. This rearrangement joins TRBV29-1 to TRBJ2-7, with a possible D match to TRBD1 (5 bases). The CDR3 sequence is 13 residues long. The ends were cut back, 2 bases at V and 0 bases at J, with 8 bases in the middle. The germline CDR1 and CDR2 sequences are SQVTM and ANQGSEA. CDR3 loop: CSVESGSSYEQYF. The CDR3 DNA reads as TGCAGCGTTGAATCAGGGTCCTCCTACGAGCAGTACTTC.

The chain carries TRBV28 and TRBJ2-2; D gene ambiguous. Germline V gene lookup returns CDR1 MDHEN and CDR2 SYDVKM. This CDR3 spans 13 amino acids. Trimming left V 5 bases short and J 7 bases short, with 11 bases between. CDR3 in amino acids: CASSPTRFGELFF. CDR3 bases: TGTGCCAGCAGTCCTACCCGTTTCGGGGAGCTGTTTTTT. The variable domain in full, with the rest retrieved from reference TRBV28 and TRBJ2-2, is DVKVTQSSRYLVKRTGEKVFLECVQDMDHENMFWYRQDPGLGLRLIYFSYDVKMKEKGDIPEGYSVSREKKERFSLILESASTNQTSMYLCASSPTRFGELFFGEGSRLTVL.

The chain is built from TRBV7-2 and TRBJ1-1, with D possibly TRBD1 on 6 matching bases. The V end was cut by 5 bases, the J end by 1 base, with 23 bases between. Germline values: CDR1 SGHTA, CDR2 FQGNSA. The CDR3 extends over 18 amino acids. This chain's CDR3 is CASSDAALAGRGNTEAFF. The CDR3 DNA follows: TGTGCCAGCAGCGACGCTGCTCTGGCCGGCAGGGGGAACACTGAAGCTTTCTTT.

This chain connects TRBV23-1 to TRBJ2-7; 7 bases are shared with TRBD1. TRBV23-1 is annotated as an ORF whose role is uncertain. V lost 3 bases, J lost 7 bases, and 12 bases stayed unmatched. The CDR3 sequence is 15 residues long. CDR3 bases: TGCGCCAGCAGTCATCAGAACAGGGGTCCAGAAGAGCAGTACTTC. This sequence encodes CASSHQNRGPEEQYF.

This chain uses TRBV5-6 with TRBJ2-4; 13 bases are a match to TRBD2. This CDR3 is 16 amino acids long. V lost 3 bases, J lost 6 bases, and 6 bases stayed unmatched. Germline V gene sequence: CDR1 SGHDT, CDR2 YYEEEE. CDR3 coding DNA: TGTGCCAGCAGCTCGGGACTAGCGGGAACGACAAACATTCAGTACTTC. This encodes CASSSGLAGTTNIQYF. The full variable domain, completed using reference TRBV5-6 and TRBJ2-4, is DAGVTQSPTHLIKTRGQQVTLRCSPKSGHDTVSWYQQALGQGPQFIFQYYEEEERQRGNFPDRFSGHQFPNYSSELNVNALLLGDSALYLCASSSGLAGTTNIQYFGAGTRLSVL.

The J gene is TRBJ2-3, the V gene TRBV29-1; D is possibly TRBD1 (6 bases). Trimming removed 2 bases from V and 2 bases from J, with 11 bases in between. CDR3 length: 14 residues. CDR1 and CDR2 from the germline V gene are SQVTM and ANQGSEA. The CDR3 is CSVELGDTTDTQYF. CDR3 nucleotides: TGCAGCGTTGAATTGGGGGACACCACAGATACGCAGTATTTT.

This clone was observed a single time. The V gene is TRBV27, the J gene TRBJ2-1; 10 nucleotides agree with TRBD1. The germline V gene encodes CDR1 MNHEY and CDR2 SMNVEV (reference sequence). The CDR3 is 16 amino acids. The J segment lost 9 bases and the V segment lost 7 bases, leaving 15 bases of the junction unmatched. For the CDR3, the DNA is TGTGCCAGCACCCACTCCCCGGGACAGGGGAGGTTTGAGCAGTTCTTC. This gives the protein CASTHSPGQGRFEQFF.

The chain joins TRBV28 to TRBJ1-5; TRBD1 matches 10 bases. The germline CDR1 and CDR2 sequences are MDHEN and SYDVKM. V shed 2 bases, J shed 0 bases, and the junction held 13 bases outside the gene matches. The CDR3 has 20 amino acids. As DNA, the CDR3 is TGTGCCAGCAGTTTAAAAGGGGACGGGACAGGGGCTTATAGCAATCAGCCCCAGCATTTT. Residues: CASSLKGDGTGAYSNQPQHF.